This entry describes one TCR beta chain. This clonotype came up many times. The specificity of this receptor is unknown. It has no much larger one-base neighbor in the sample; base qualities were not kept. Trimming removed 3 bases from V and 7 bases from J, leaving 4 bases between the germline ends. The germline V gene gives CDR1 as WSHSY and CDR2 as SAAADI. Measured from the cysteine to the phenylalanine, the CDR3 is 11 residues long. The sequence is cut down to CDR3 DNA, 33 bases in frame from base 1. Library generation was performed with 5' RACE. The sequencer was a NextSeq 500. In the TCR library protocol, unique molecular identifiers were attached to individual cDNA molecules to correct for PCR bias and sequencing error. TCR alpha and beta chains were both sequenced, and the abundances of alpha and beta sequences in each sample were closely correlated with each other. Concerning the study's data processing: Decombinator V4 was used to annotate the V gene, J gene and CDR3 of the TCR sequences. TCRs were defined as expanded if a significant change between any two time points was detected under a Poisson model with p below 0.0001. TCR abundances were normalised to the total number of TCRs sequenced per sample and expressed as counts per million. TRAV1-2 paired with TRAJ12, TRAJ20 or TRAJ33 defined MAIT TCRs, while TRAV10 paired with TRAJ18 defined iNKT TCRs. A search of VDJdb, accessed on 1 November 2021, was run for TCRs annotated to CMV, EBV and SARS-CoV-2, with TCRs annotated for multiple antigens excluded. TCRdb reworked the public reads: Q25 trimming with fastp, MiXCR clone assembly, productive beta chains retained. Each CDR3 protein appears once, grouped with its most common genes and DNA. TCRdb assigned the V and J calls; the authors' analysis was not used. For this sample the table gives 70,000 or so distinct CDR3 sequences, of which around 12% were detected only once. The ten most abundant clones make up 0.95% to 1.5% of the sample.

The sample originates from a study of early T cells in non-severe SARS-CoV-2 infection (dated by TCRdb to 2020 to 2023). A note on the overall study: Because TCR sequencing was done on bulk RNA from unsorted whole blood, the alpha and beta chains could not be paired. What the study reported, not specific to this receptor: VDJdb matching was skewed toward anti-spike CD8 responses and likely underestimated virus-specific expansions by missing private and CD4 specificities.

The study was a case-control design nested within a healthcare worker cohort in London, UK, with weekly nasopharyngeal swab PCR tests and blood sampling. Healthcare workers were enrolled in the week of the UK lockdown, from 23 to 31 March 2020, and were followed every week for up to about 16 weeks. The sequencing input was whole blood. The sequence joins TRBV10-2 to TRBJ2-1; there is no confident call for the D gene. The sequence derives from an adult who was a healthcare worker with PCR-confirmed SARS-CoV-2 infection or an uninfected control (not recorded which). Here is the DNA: TGCGCCAGCAGTGAAGTTAATGAGCAGTTCTTC. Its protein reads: CASSEVNEQFF.